The entry that follows covers one TCR beta chain sequence. Its antigen is unidentified. This specimen belongs to a study of cytotoxic CD8 clonotypes in ibrutinib-treated CLL. Study-level information: Among patients, about 24 responded partially and 2 completely; around 14 then stayed remitted and roughly 12 progressed after median approximately 68 months. Regarding the study as a whole: Baseline clonality was higher than in age-matched healthy donors and moved in step with circulating CD8+ T-cell counts.

This table comes from immunoSEQ multiplex PCR, and its TCRdb copy is limited to in-frame clones, with some not included. The profile shows 200,000 or so clones, roughly 79% of them singletons. V was cut by 4 bases and J by 0 bases, with 11 bases left in between. Per the germline V gene, CDR1 is SGHRS and CDR2 is YFSETQ. The CDR3 has 14 residues. The chain joins TRBV5-1 to TRBJ2-7, with D perhaps matching TRBD1 (6 bases). This clonotype was obtained from a human donor with chronic lymphocytic leukemia. Sequencing was performed on PBMCs, taken after 12 months of ibrutinib treatment. The CDR3 is CASSTGRSSYEQYF. For the CDR3, the DNA is TGCGCCAGCAGCACAGGGAGAAGCTCCTACGAGCAGTACTTC.